These 15 T cell receptor beta chains were sequenced from one sample in a study of T cell responses to AZD1222 COVID-19 vaccine (dated by TCRdb to the early 2020s). The method was the immunoSEQ multiplex PCR assay. TCRdb stores this immuneACCESS table with in-frame sequences only. Part of the clones is absent; in the studies checked, under half of the shortfall reflects unresolved V genes, and no reason is known for the rest. The sample includes about 210,000 clones, with approximately 94% observed a single time. Together, the top ten hold approximately 1.5% of the sample. The time point label, as the study defines it: about 28 days (+/-7) after the second vaccine dose. The sample's treatment or condition, from its label and the paper: meningococcal conjugate vaccine given as trial control. Sequenced here: peripheral blood, sampled 28 days after the second dose of the MenACWY control vaccine. The receptors originated from an adult who received the MenACWY meningococcal vaccine as a control.

V and J are TRBV5-4 and TRBJ2-2; D is unresolved. The length of the CDR3 is 13 residues. V was clipped by 0 bases and J by 4 bases, with 4 bases between them. Germline loops: CDR1 SGHNT, CDR2 YYREEE (reference sequence). The CDR3: CASSLEGTGELFF. In DNA form, the CDR3 reads TGTGCCAGCAGCTTGGAGGGCACCGGGGAGCTGTTTTTT.

The chain combines TRBV4-2 with TRBJ2-7; tentatively, D is TRBD1 or TRBD2 (5 bases each). The ends were cut back, 4 bases at V and 2 bases at J, with 18 bases in the middle. The CDR3 runs 16 residues. Per the germline V gene, CDR1 is LGHNA and CDR2 is YNFKEQ. The CDR3 DNA sequence: TGTGCCAGCAGCCGAGGGCACACGGGGCCGCCCTACGAGCAGTACTTC. This codes for CASSRGHTGPPYEQYF.

The chain joins TRBV9 to TRBJ1-1; D call uncertain. The CDR3 contains 15 residues. Germline loops: CDR1 SGDLS, CDR2 YYNGEE. V lost 0 bases, J lost 1 base, and 10 bases lay in between. The CDR3 loop reads CASSVEVGTNTEAFF. The CDR3 region has the DNA TGTGCCAGCAGCGTAGAGGTAGGCACGAACACTGAAGCTTTCTTT.

This chain uses TRBV6-1 with TRBJ1-2; TRBD1 is a possible D gene (6 bases). CDR1 is MNHNS, CDR2 SASEGT, per germline. Trimming stripped 2 bases from V and 6 bases from J, with 10 bases between. CDR3 length: 13 residues. The CDR3 spells CASSEPGHNGYTF. DNA for the CDR3: TGTGCCAGCAGTGAACCGGGACATAATGGCTACACCTTC.

V is TRBV14 and J is TRBJ1-2; 9 bases agree with TRBD1. The CDR3 has 16 residues. Germline assignment: CDR1 SGHDN and CDR2 FVKESK. Trimming cost V 5 bases and J 4 bases; bases outside gene matches: 11. This CDR3 reads CASSVGTGRLGYGYTF. The CDR3 nucleotides read TGTGCCAGCAGCGTTGGGACAGGGAGGTTAGGCTATGGCTACACCTTC.

The chain uses TRBV28 and TRBJ1-2; 7 bases align to TRBD1. With V trimmed by 7 bases and J by 8 bases, 13 bases remained unmatched. CDR3 length: 14 residues. Germline V CDR1 and CDR2: MDHEN, SYDVKM. The CDR3 bases are TGTGCCAGCACTAACGAGGGCAGGGGGGGAGGCTACACCTTC. Protein sequence: CASTNEGRGGGYTF.

J is TRBJ2-7 and V is TRBV12-3 or TRBV12-4; no firm D call. The ends were cut back, 3 bases at V and 2 bases at J, with 8 bases in the middle. This CDR3 is built from 13 residues. The CDR3 is CASSFGPTYEQYF. CDR3 sequence (DNA): TGTGCCAGCAGTTTTGGACCTACCTACGAGCAGTACTTC.

This clone has a single count. This chain uses TRBV30 with TRBJ2-7; TRBD1 might be the D (7 bases). This CDR3 has 14 amino acids. V lost 3 bases, J lost 2 bases, and 14 bases lay in between. Per germline, CDR1 GTSNPN and CDR2 SVGIG (reference sequence). DNA of the CDR3: TGTGCCTGGAGCGCCAGGGGGGAAACCTACGAGCAGTACTTC. It encodes CAWSARGETYEQYF.

The V and J genes are TRBV12-3 or TRBV12-4 and TRBJ2-7, with TRBD1 as a possible D gene (6 bases). This CDR3 region has 13 residues. V was cut by 5 bases and J by 2 bases, with 10 bases left in between. The CDR3 DNA follows: TGTGCCAGCAGTCCCAGGGGTCCCTACGAGCAGTACTTC. It is translated as CASSPRGPYEQYF.

This clone was detected only once. J is TRBJ2-7 and V is TRBV19; weak D call: TRBD1 (5 bases). V was shortened by 3 bases and J by 7 bases, with 13 bases between the two germline ends. The CDR3 runs 13 residues. Germline CDR1 is LNHDA and CDR2 is SQIVND (reference sequence). CDR3 nucleotide sequence: TGTGCCAGTAGTATCCTAGGGGATGGAGAGCAGTACTTC. The encoded protein is CASSILGDGEQYF.

V gene TRBV7-3 combines with J gene TRBJ2-1, with 11 bases that match TRBD2. Germline V gives CDR1 SGHTA, CDR2 FQGTGA. The CDR3 is 15 amino acids. The trim removed 6 bases at V and 6 bases at J, leaving 7 bases unmatched. As DNA, the CDR3 is TGTGCCAGCAGGCCCGGGACTAGCGGACTCAATGAGCAGTTCTTC. The encoded protein is CASRPGTSGLNEQFF.

This sequence joins TRBV6-5 and TRBJ2-7; the match to TRBD1 covers 8 bases. J was trimmed by 7 bases and V by 2 bases; bases with no gene match: 7. The V gene's germline CDR1 is MNHEY and CDR2 SVGAGI. CDR3 length: 14 amino acids. CDR3 protein: CASSYPQGAGEQYF. In DNA, the CDR3 is TGTGCCAGCAGTTACCCGCAGGGGGCGGGGGAGCAGTACTTC.

This clone was picked up one time. The chain carries TRBV7-6 and TRBJ2-1; TRBD2 might be the D (6 bases). The CDR3 extends over 13 amino acids. V gave up 6 bases and J gave up 4 bases, with 10 bases separating them. Germline lookup yields CDR1 SGHVS and CDR2 FNYEAQ. The CDR3 region has the DNA TGTGCCAGCAGTTTCGGGGGTTACAATGAGCAGTTCTTC. Translating gives CASSFGGYNEQFF.

The chain joins TRBV14 to TRBJ2-1; D is unresolved. There are 11 residues in the CDR3. V shed 2 bases and J shed 8 bases, with 4 bases lying between them. The germline V gene has CDR1 SGHDN and CDR2 FVKESK. For the CDR3, the DNA is TGTGCCAGCAGCCAATATCATGAGCAGTTCTTC. Protein sequence: CASSQYHEQFF.

This chain joins TRBV27 and TRBJ2-3; D gene unclear. The CDR3 has 14 amino acids. Trimming stripped 2 bases from V and 3 bases from J, with 9 bases between. Germline CDR1 MNHEY, CDR2 SMNVEV (reference sequence). Here the CDR3 DNA reads TGTGCCAGCAGTTTAGCGGTGAGGACAGATACGCAGTATTTT. Its translation: CASSLAVRTDTQYF.